This T cell receptor beta chain was recovered during a study of control samples from healthy donors and cancer patients. The CDR3 is 11 amino acids. Trimming removed 5 bases at V and 8 bases at J, with 9 bases between. CDR1 is DFQATT, CDR2 SNEGSKA, per germline (reference sequence). The method was immunoSEQ multiplex PCR; TCRdb's version includes in-frame clones alone and lacks a portion of them. This sample has fewer than 90,000 clones, with roughly 90% found just once. V is TRBV20-1 and J is TRBJ1-4; D is unresolved. The origin of this receptor is a woman between 50 and 59 years old in good health. The sample consisted of blood. The CDR3 DNA is TGCAGTGCTTACGCGGGGGAAAAACTGTTTTTT. This translates into CSAYAGEKLFF.